Below, 2 T cell receptor beta chains from the same sample are listed, as sequenced in a study of T cells after yellow fever vaccination. From the 5' RACE reads, TCRdb called clonotypes with MiXCR, one entry per CDR3 protein. This table holds around 610,000 distinct CDR3 sequences, approximately 15% found once. This specimen was PBMCs, taken on the day of the yellow fever booster vaccination. The receptors shown here come from a man under 40 who received the YFV17D yellow fever vaccine.

The chain recombines TRBV29-1 with TRBJ2-5, with a possible D match to TRBD2 (5 bases). The CDR3 length is 15 residues. V lost 1 base to trimming and J lost 5 bases, with 17 bases between them. Germline V gene sequence: CDR1 SQVTM, CDR2 ANQGSEA. CDR3 residues: CSVEAVLLATETQYF. In nucleotides, the CDR3 is TGCAGCGTTGAAGCCGTTCTTCTAGCTACTGAGACCCAGTACTTC.

This clonotype was seen a few times. The rearrangement links TRBV5-1 to TRBJ2-7; D is possibly TRBD1 or TRBD2 (5 bases each). CDR1 is SGHRS, CDR2 YFSETQ, per germline. Trimming shortened V by 4 bases and J by 2 bases, and 13 bases separated the two germline ends. The CDR3 is made up of 14 amino acids. The CDR3 reads CASSGGARPYEQYF. The CDR3, as DNA: TGCGCCAGCAGCGGGGGAGCTCGACCCTACGAGCAGTACTTC. The full variable domain, rest sourced from reference TRBV5-1 and TRBJ2-7, is KAGVTQTPRYLIKTRGQQVTLSCSPISGHRSVSWYQQTPGQGLQFLFEYFSETQRNKGNFPGRFSGRQFSNSRSEMNVSTLELGDSALYLCASSGGARPYEQYFGPGTRLTVT.